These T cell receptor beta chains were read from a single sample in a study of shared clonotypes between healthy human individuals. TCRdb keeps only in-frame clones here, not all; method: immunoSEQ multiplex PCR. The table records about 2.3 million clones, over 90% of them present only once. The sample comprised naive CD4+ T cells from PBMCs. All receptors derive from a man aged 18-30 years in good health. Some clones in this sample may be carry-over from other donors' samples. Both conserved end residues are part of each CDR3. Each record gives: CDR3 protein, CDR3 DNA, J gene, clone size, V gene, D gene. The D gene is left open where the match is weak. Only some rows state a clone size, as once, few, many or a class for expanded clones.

CDR3: CASSTRDSRAGTEAFF
DNA: TGTGCCAGCAGCACCCGGGACAGTCGGGCGGGCACTGAAGCTTTCTTT
J: TRBJ1-1
size: .
V: TRBV7-9
D: TRBD1

CDR3: CASSISENYGYTF
DNA: TGTGCCAGTAGTATTTCAGAAAACTATGGCTACACCTTC
J: TRBJ1-2
size: few
V: TRBV19
D: .

CDR3: CASRSRGLTEAFF
DNA: TGTGCCAGCAGGTCTAGGGGGCTCACTGAAGCTTTCTTT
J: TRBJ1-1
size: .
V: TRBV6-1
D: TRBD1

CDR3: CASTSHRAGLNTEAFF
DNA: TGTGCCAGCACCTCACACAGGGCAGGTTTGAACACTGAAGCTTTCTTT
J: TRBJ1-1
size: .
V: TRBV27
D: .

CDR3: CASSFPRASSTGRELFF
DNA: TGTGCCAGCAGTTTTCCCCGTGCCTCGTCCACCGGCAGGGAGCTGTTTTTT
J: TRBJ2-2
size: .
V: TRBV28
D: .

CDR3: CASRFDNNYGYTF
DNA: TGCGCCAGCAGATTCGACAATAACTATGGCTACACCTTC
J: TRBJ1-2
size: .
V: TRBV5-1
D: .

CDR3: CASSSYKQNFKTSYTF
DNA: TGTGCCAGCAGTTCTTATAAACAGAACTTTAAGACGAGCTACACCTTC
J: TRBJ1-2
size: .
V: TRBV27
D: .

CDR3: CASSLEGRPTQPQHF
DNA: TGTGCCAGCAGCTTAGAAGGCCGTCCTACCCAGCCCCAGCATTTT
J: TRBJ1-5
size: few
V: TRBV7-9
D: .

CDR3: CASSRGSTYEQYF
DNA: TGCGCCAGCAGCCGCGGTTCAACCTACGAGCAGTACTTC
J: TRBJ2-7
size: .
V: TRBV5-1
D: .

CDR3: CASSVTSGNGLRETQYF
DNA: TGTGCCAGCAGCGTTACTAGCGGGAATGGGCTACGGGAGACCCAGTACTTC
J: TRBJ2-5
size: .
V: TRBV7-9
D: TRBD2